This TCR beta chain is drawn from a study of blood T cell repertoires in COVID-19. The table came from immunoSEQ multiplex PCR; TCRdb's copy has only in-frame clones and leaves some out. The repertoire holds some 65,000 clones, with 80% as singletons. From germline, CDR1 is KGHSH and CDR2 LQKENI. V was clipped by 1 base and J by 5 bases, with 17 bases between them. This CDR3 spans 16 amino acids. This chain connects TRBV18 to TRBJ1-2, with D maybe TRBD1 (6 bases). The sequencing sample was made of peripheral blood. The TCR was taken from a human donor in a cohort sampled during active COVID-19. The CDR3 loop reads CASSPRERTVAYGYTF. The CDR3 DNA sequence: TGTGCCAGCTCACCACGGGAGCGGACAGTCGCATATGGCTACACCTTC.